The 21 T cell receptor beta chains reported below all come from one sample, sequenced in a study of response to subunit inactivated influenza vaccine. TCRdb called the RT-PCR reads again in MiXCR, with one record for every CDR3 protein. The data hold more than 700,000 distinct CDR3 sequences, with approximately 21% observed a single time. The specimen comprised PBMCs from blood, sampled roughly 5 days after vaccination. These receptors originate from a man in his fifties or sixties who received an inactivated influenza vaccine.

CDR3 region: CASSQGSGDAYF. The CDR3 region has the DNA TGCGCCAGCAGCCAAGGATCCGGGGATGCGTACTTC. The rearrangement links TRBV4-1 to TRBJ2-7; the D gene is possibly TRBD2 (5 bases). Trimming stripped 1 base from V and 12 bases from J, with 13 bases between. CDR3 size: 12 residues. Germline CDR1 MGHRA, CDR2 YSYEKL.

The chain recombines TRBV12-3 or TRBV12-4 with TRBJ1-4, with D maybe TRBD1 (5 bases). V gave up 2 bases and J gave up 7 bases, with 17 bases separating them. The CDR3 covers 16 residues. This chain's CDR3 is CASSLSRQNRREKLFF. The DNA of the CDR3 is TGTGCCAGCAGTTTAAGCAGACAAAACAGGCGTGAAAAACTGTTTTTT.

The rearrangement links TRBV6-1 to TRBJ1-4, with D possibly matching TRBD1 (5 bases). Trimming removed 4 bases at V and 6 bases at J, with 15 bases between. CDR1 is MNHNS and CDR2 is SASEGT in the germline V gene. There are 15 residues in the CDR3. In DNA, the CDR3 is TGTGCCAGCAGTGGCGGAGGGGCGGCGGATGAAAAACTGTTTTTT. This encodes CASSGGGAADEKLFF.

Only a few counts were recorded for this clonotype. CDR3 coding DNA: TGTGCCAGCAGCGTAGACCCAGACTCCTACGAGCAGTACTTC. Amino acids: CASSVDPDSYEQYF. The rearrangement uses TRBV9 and TRBJ2-7; no reliable D call. The germline V and J ends were trimmed by 0 bases and 0 bases, with 7 bases remaining between them. Per germline, CDR1 SGDLS and CDR2 YYNGEE. The CDR3 is 14 amino acids.

The chain uses TRBV7-9 and TRBJ2-3; 11 bases are a match to TRBD2. Germline values: CDR1 SEHNR, CDR2 FQNEAQ (reference sequence). The CDR3 runs to 16 residues. Trimming cost V 4 bases and J 3 bases; bases outside gene matches: 6. CDR3 in amino acids: CASSYLAGGPTDTQYF. Here the CDR3 DNA reads TGTGCCAGCAGCTACTTAGCGGGGGGGCCAACAGATACGCAGTATTTT.

This clonotype appeared a few times. The chain has TRBV7-2 and TRBJ2-7; D is possibly TRBD2 (5 bases). The CDR3 sequence is 13 residues long. Trimming removed 5 bases from V and 2 bases from J, with 10 bases in between. Germline V CDR1 and CDR2: SGHTA, FQGNSA. This CDR3 is CASSTRGPYEQYF. DNA of the CDR3: TGTGCCAGCAGCACTCGCGGGCCCTACGAGCAGTACTTC.

The table lists this clonotype with many counts. This sequence joins TRBV20-1 and TRBJ2-3, with unresolved D. The length of the CDR3 is 11 residues. V was pared by 4 bases and J by 2 bases, with 4 bases between. The V gene's germline CDR1 is DFQATT and CDR2 SNEGSKA (reference sequence). CDR3 sequence: CSATTTDTQYF. For the CDR3, the DNA is TGCAGTGCTACAACCACAGATACGCAGTATTTT.

Written as DNA, the CDR3 is TGCAGTGCTAGTGGATCCTACGGGGGCAAAAACATTCAGTACTTC. Its translation: CSASGSYGGKNIQYF. The chain uses TRBV20-1 and TRBJ2-4; D possibly corresponds to TRBD2 (6 bases). The V end lost 3 bases, the J end lost 3 bases, and 15 bases lay between the germline ends. The CDR3 runs 15 residues. Germline V CDR1 and CDR2: DFQATT, SNEGSKA (reference sequence).

The chain employs TRBV28 and TRBJ2-2; the match to TRBD2 covers 7 bases. Trimming cost V 8 bases and J 6 bases; bases outside gene matches: 6. Germline V gene lookup returns CDR1 MDHEN and CDR2 SYDVKM. CDR3 length equals 13 residues. The CDR3 nucleotides read TGTGCCAGCGGGGGGGGTTCGGCCGGGGAGCTGTTTTTT. Protein sequence: CASGGGSAGELFF.

The chain couples TRBV28 to TRBJ2-7; a weak D match, TRBD1 (6 bases). Germline loops: CDR1 MDHEN, CDR2 SYDVKM. The CDR3 length is 14 residues. V lost 6 bases to trimming and J lost 0 bases, with 12 bases between them. The CDR3 loop is CASRTTGSSYEQYF. The CDR3 nucleotides read TGTGCCAGCAGGACGACAGGCAGCTCCTACGAGCAGTACTTC.

The chain has TRBV6-5 and TRBJ1-6, with D unclear. CDR3 length equals 14 residues. Germline V gene data show CDR1 as MNHEY and CDR2 as SVGAGI. V was shortened by 4 bases and J by 5 bases, with 9 bases between the two germline ends. CDR3 amino acids: CASSFRANNSPLHF. Here the CDR3 DNA reads TGTGCCAGCAGTTTCCGGGCCAATAATTCACCCCTCCACTTT.

The V gene is TRBV7-2, the J gene TRBJ2-1; unclear D gene. CDR3 length equals 15 residues. Per germline, CDR1 SGHTA and CDR2 FQGNSA. V gave up 5 bases and J gave up 4 bases, with 15 bases separating them. The CDR3 region is CASSPNPSGYNEQFF. CDR3 nucleotides: TGTGCCAGCAGCCCCAATCCCTCCGGTTACAATGAGCAGTTCTTC.

This clonotype has a handful of counts. The rearrangement uses TRBV7-2 and TRBJ2-7; TRBD1 agrees at 7 bases. The CDR3 has 14 residues. V lost 8 bases, J lost 6 bases, and 13 bases stayed unmatched. Germline CDR1 reads SGHTA; CDR2 reads FQGNSA. CDR3 DNA: TGTGCCAGCCGACTACCGGGACAGACTCTCGAGCAGTACTTC. It codes for CASRLPGQTLEQYF. Combining the CDR3 with reference TRBV7-2 and TRBJ2-7 gives the whole variable domain GAGVSQSPSNKVTEKGKDVELRCDPISGHTALYWYRQSLGQGLEFLIYFQGNSAPDKSGLPSDRFSAERTGGSVSTLTIQRTQQEDSAVYLCASRLPGQTLEQYFGPGTRLTVT.

The J gene is TRBJ2-7, the V gene TRBV10-3; D is unclear. Looked up from germline, CDR1 is ENHRY and CDR2 is SYGVKD. The length of the CDR3 is 13 residues. The V end was cut by 6 bases, the J end by 0 bases, with 9 bases between. This chain's CDR3 is CAIRGLDSYEQYF. The DNA for the CDR3 is TGTGCCATCAGGGGTCTAGACTCCTACGAGCAGTACTTC.

This clonotype was recorded a few times. This chain joins TRBV20-1 and TRBJ2-1, with D hard to call. Per the germline V gene, CDR1 is DFQATT and CDR2 is SNEGSKA (reference sequence). The CDR3 covers 14 residues. V gave up 5 bases and J gave up 1 base, with 12 bases separating them. The CDR3 loop is CSAEDPTSYNEQFF. The CDR3 DNA is TGCAGTGCTGAGGACCCTACTTCCTACAATGAGCAGTTCTTC.

The rearrangement uses TRBV4-3 and TRBJ2-7; 10 nucleotides agree with TRBD1. Germline V gene sequence: CDR1 LGHNA, CDR2 YSLEER. Losses at the gene ends were 0 bases for V and 3 bases for J; bases not matched to a gene: 11. The CDR3 loop spans 18 amino acids. The DNA for the CDR3 is TGCGCCAGCAGCCAAGATACCCCCCGACAGGGGGCTGTCTACGAGCAGTACTTC. This translates into CASSQDTPRQGAVYEQYF.

The chain uses TRBV21-1 and TRBJ1-2; TRBD1, the D gene given by the table, was not confirmed from the DNA. TRBV21-1 is a pseudogene locus. CDR3 length equals 15 residues. CDR3 region: CASSRGQGYFYGYTF. The CDR3 coding sequence is TGTGCCAGCAGCCGGGGACAGGGCTACTTCTATGGCTACACCTTC.

The chain recombines TRBV6-5 with TRBJ2-7, with a tentative D call TRBD1 (6 bases). Germline V gives CDR1 MNHEY, CDR2 SVGAGI. The CDR3 contains 15 residues. Trimming cost V 0 bases and J 2 bases, with 11 bases left between them. The CDR3, as DNA: TGTGCCAGCAGTTACTCGCGAAAGGGGGCCTACGAGCAGTACTTC. Protein product: CASSYSRKGAYEQYF.

This clonotype was seen a few times. The V gene is TRBV19, the J gene TRBJ1-5, with 8 positions matching TRBD1. The V gene's germline CDR1 is LNHDA and CDR2 SQIVND (reference sequence). With V trimmed by 4 bases and J by 2 bases, 7 bases remained unmatched. The CDR3 is made up of 16 amino acids. The CDR3 sequence: CASSRWTGNGNQPQHF. CDR3 bases: TGTGCCAGTAGTAGATGGACAGGGAATGGCAATCAGCCCCAGCATTTT.

The chain uses TRBV6-5 and TRBJ1-2, with TRBD1 as a possible D gene (6 bases). V shed 0 bases and J shed 7 bases, with 9 bases lying between them. Looked up from germline, CDR1 is MNHEY and CDR2 is SVGAGI. The CDR3 spans 13 residues. The CDR3 loop is CASSYSQGSGYTF. CDR3 bases: TGTGCCAGCAGTTACTCACAGGGAAGTGGCTACACCTTC.

This clonotype was counted a single time. The rearrangement joins TRBV9 to TRBJ2-1; possibly TRBD2 for D (5 bases). V was trimmed by 2 bases and J by 0 bases, leaving 15 bases between them. Germline V gene lookup returns CDR1 SGDLS and CDR2 YYNGEE. This CDR3 has 17 residues. The CDR3, as DNA: TGTGCCAGCAGCGTGGTGCCCGGGGTTAGCTCCTACAATGAGCAGTTCTTC. It specifies CASSVVPGVSSYNEQFF. The full variable domain, rest sourced from reference TRBV9 and TRBJ2-1, is DSGVTQTPKHLITATGQRVTLRCSPRSGDLSVYWYQQSLDQGLQFLIQYYNGEERAKGNILERFSAQQFPDLHSELNLSSLELGDSALYFCASSVVPGVSSYNEQFFGPGTRLTVL.